This TCR beta chain was obtained from a study of Ad26.COV2.S vaccination and SARS-CoV-2 variants. This clone was counted once. Using immunoSEQ multiplex PCR, the repertoire was profiled, and TCRdb retains in-frame clones only, with some absent. The table includes around 450,000 clones, over 75% detected once. As for treatment: around 19 received Ad26.COV2.S at low or high dose, single or two shots; 5 received placebo; per-sample allocation not given. Repertoires come from day 63 after the first vaccine or placebo injection. V was clipped by 8 bases and J by 7 bases, with 18 bases between them. The CDR3 sequence is 14 residues long. Germline CDR1 MNHEY, CDR2 SVGAGI.

This chain joins TRBV6-5 and TRBJ2-1; D may be TRBD1 (5 bases). Sequenced material: peripheral blood, taken in a trial of Ad26.COV2.S vaccine versus placebo. The sequence derives from a person aged 18-65 years who received the Ad26.COV2.S COVID-19 vaccine or a placebo. CDR3 DNA sequence: TGTGCCAGCTCGGGCAGGGTTAAGGATAATGAGCAGTTCTTC. This translates into CASSGRVKDNEQFF.